This TCR beta chain stems from a study of blood T cells in healthy people across ages. Study-level findings and limits: Among T cells, TCR beta diversity per million cells dropped roughly linearly as age rose.

A second PCR of 7 to 11 cycles used a sample-barcoded 5' primer and a J-beta primer mix. TCRdb re-derived calls from the 5' RACE reads in MiXCR, one entry per CDR3 protein. Among around 780,000 distinct CDR3 sequences, roughly 25% were seen once, and the ten largest hold 2.5% to 3.5%. The ends lost 3 bases at V and 3 bases at J; junction bases unmatched: 4. The CDR3 has 16 residues. The germline CDR1 and CDR2 sequences are ENHRY and SYGVKD. In regard to this clonotype: Its specificity is unknown.

These same data were also listed under a study on T cells of mothers and their children. That paper notes: Sample barcodes and 2-4 random nucleotides were added by the M1S primer of the second PCR. Related mother-child pairs showed slightly higher but non-significant overlap than unrelated pairs.

This sequence was found in a boy aged 5-17 years in good health. The sample comprised blood. This chain links TRBV10-3 with TRBJ2-1; 11 positions match TRBD2. The CDR3 sequence is CAISDLGTSGYNEQFF. In DNA, the CDR3 is TGTGCCATCAGTGATTTAGGGACTAGCGGCTACAATGAGCAGTTCTTC.